This TCR beta chain is drawn from a study of T cells in Graves' hyperthyroidism and ophthalmopathy. Study-wide points: Researchers report that a 13 V-J model separated ophthalmopathy from stable hyperthyroidism. Most clonotypes expanded in the thyroid (above 0.001) were also present in blood.

Amplified regions were TCR beta CDR3 sequences from RNA transcripts. The HTBI set primed first-round TCR CDR3 RT-PCR. TCRdb passed the multiplex PCR reads through MiXCR, listing each CDR3 protein once. Of hundreds of thousands of distinct CDR3 sequences in the sample, roughly 14% are singletons; the top ten hold roughly 5.5%. A note on this clonotype: Its matching antigen is unknown.

The CDR3 consists of 15 residues. V shed 0 bases and J 4 bases; nucleotides not matched to a gene: 5. Germline-derived CDR1 and CDR2 are MNHEY and SMNVEV (reference sequence). Hyperthyroidism in the patients, aged 18 to 65, was newly diagnosed and under 2 months in duration. Any symptoms of ophthalmopathy came after the first hyperthyroidism diagnosis, from which the blood sample dates. This chain uses TRBV27 with TRBJ2-5; 7 bases align to TRBD2. The sequence was collected from a woman in her twenties or thirties with Graves' hyperthyroidism that later progressed to Graves' ophthalmopathy. Source material: blood. CDR3 residues: CASSLSSGTPETQYF. CDR3 in DNA: TGTGCCAGCAGTTTATCGAGCGGGACCCCAGAGACCCAGTACTTC.